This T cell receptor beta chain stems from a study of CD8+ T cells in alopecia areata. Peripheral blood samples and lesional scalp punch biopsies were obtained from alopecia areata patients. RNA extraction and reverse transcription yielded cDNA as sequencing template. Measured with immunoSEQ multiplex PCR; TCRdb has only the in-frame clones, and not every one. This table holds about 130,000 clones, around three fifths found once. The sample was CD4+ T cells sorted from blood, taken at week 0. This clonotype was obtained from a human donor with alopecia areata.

CDR3 protein: CASSVESSFYGYTF. CDR3 sequence (DNA): TGTGCCAGCAGCGTAGAGAGCAGTTTCTATGGCTACACCTTC. The chain links TRBV9 to TRBJ1-2, with no clear D. Germline values: CDR1 SGDLS, CDR2 YYNGEE. Deletions cut 0 bases from V and 4 bases from J, with 10 bases between. This CDR3 has 14 amino acids.